One and the same sample provided the 26 T cell receptor beta chains below, sequenced in a study of CD8+ T cells in alopecia areata. Sample treatment: oral pan-JAK inhibitor, 5-10 mg twice daily. Once RNA had been extracted, it was reverse transcribed into cDNA to act as the sequencing template. Only in-frame clones appear in the TCRdb table, and some are missing; sequencing was by immunoSEQ multiplex PCR. The sample shows 95,000 to 110,000 clones, 65% to 85% of them seen only once. Sample: CD8+ T cells sorted from blood, taken at week 24, from a patient treated with tofacitinib. Every receptor here comes from a human donor with alopecia areata.

The chain carries TRBV6-1 and TRBJ2-3; D is possibly TRBD2 (6 bases). This CDR3 contains 14 residues. Trimming removed 2 bases at V and 3 bases at J, with 9 bases between. Germline V gene sequence: CDR1 MNHNS, CDR2 SASEGT. Here the CDR3 reads CASSETRGTDTQYF. The CDR3 DNA is TGTGCCAGCAGTGAAACTCGGGGGACAGATACGCAGTATTTT.

This sequence joins TRBV19 and TRBJ2-5; D ambiguous. This CDR3 has 12 amino acids. The V gene lost 3 bases and the J gene lost 0 bases, with 2 bases spanning the gap. In germline, CDR1 is LNHDA, CDR2 SQIVND (reference sequence). This CDR3 reads CASSMYQETQYF. CDR3 sequence (DNA): TGTGCCAGTAGTATGTACCAAGAGACCCAGTACTTC.

The gene calls are TRBV7-2 and TRBJ2-3; the D call may be TRBD1 or TRBD2 (5 bases each). Looked up from germline, CDR1 is SGHTA and CDR2 is FQGNSA. This CDR3 has 15 amino acids. V lost 5 bases, J lost 2 bases, and 14 bases lay in between. CDR3 amino acids: CASSPRWDPTDTQYF. Here the CDR3 DNA reads TGTGCCAGCAGCCCCCGGTGGGACCCCACAGATACGCAGTATTTT.

DNA of the CDR3: TGTGCCAGCAGCTTAGAGGGGGGCTGGACTAATGAAAAACTGTTTTTT. This gives the protein CASSLEGGWTNEKLFF. The V call is TRBV7-2, the J call TRBJ1-4; possibly TRBD1 for D (6 bases). CDR3 length equals 16 residues. Trimming took 1 base from V and 2 from J, leaving 11 bases between them. Germline V lookup: CDR1 SGHTA, CDR2 FQGNSA.

CDR3 coding DNA: TGTGCCAGCAGTTTAGGCAGCTCCAATGAGCAGTTCTTC. Residues: CASSLGSSNEQFF. This chain links TRBV27 with TRBJ2-1; D gene ambiguous. This CDR3 region has 13 residues. V lost 2 bases and J lost 6, with 8 bases in between. Germline CDR1 MNHEY, CDR2 SMNVEV (reference sequence).

V is TRBV29-1 and J is TRBJ2-5, with 8 bases fitting TRBD1. Germline assignment: CDR1 SQVTM and CDR2 ANQGSEA. This CDR3 is built from 14 residues. V trimming: 1 base; J trimming: 2 bases; junction bases outside the gene matches: 3. The CDR3 DNA reads TGCAGCGTTGAAGGGACAGGGTATCAAGAGACCCAGTACTTC. As protein: CSVEGTGYQETQYF. Full variable domain (outside the CDR3, taken from reference TRBV29-1 and TRBJ2-5): SAVISQKPSRDICQRGTSLTIQCQVDSQVTMMFWYRQQPGQSLTLIATANQGSEATYESGFVIDKFPISRPNLTFSTLTVSNMSPEDSSIYLCSVEGTGYQETQYFGPGTRLLVL.

V is TRBV6-1 and J is TRBJ1-1; the D is unclear. This CDR3 spans 14 amino acids. Germline assignment: CDR1 MNHNS and CDR2 SASEGT. Trimming left V 3 bases short and J 1 base short, with 9 bases between. The CDR3, as DNA: TGTGCCAGCAGTGAGGTTTATGGGAACACTGAAGCTTTCTTT. Encoded protein: CASSEVYGNTEAFF.

The CDR3: CASGSPGQGDNEQFF. In DNA, the CDR3 is TGTGCTAGTGGTTCGCCGGGACAGGGAGACAATGAGCAGTTCTTC. The gene calls are TRBV12-5 and TRBJ2-1; 9 bases line up with TRBD1. This CDR3 spans 15 amino acids. Trimming at V came to 4 bases and at J to 5 bases, leaving 6 bases not matched to a gene. Germline lookup yields CDR1 LGHNT and CDR2 FRNRAP.

The V and J genes are TRBV5-1 and TRBJ2-1; TRBD2 might be the D (5 bases). Germline loops: CDR1 SGHRS, CDR2 YFSETQ. V gave up 1 base and J gave up 0 bases, with 8 bases separating them. CDR3 length: 15 amino acids. The CDR3 region is CASSLIRGSYNEQFF. In nucleotides, the CDR3 is TGCGCCAGCAGCTTGATACGGGGCTCCTACAATGAGCAGTTCTTC.

J is TRBJ2-7 and V is TRBV27; TRBD1 matches 9 bases. Germline assignment: CDR1 MNHEY and CDR2 SMNVEV (reference sequence). Germline trimming cut 5 bases from V and 2 bases from J; bases unmatched to any gene: 7. The CDR3 totals 15 residues. CDR3: CASSLSGTGPYEQYF. The CDR3, as DNA: TGTGCCAGCAGTCTTTCCGGGACAGGGCCCTACGAGCAGTACTTC.

This chain uses TRBV15 with TRBJ2-1, with a weak D call TRBD2 (7 bases). This CDR3 contains 16 residues. The V gene's germline CDR1 is LNHNV and CDR2 YYDKDF (reference sequence). V gave up 0 bases and J gave up 5 bases, with 14 bases separating them. The CDR3, as DNA: TGTGCCACCAGCAGAGAAAGGGGGGGCCCTAACAATGAGCAGTTCTTC. This encodes CATSRERGGPNNEQFF.

This clone was observed a few times. The chain employs TRBV5-1 and TRBJ2-7; 7 positions match TRBD1. CDR3 length: 14 amino acids. V gave up 1 base and J gave up 6 bases; unmatched junction bases: 7. Germline V CDR1 and CDR2: SGHRS, YFSETQ. This CDR3 is CASSLRGLIGEQYF. CDR3 nucleotides: TGCGCCAGCAGCTTGAGGGGGCTCATTGGCGAGCAGTACTTC.

As DNA, the CDR3 is TGTGCCAGCAGTGTGTGGGAGCAGTACTTC. It codes for CASSVWEQYF. This sequence joins TRBV2 and TRBJ2-7; D gene unclear. Trimming cost V 4 bases and J 7 bases, with 5 bases left between them. The CDR3 is made up of 10 amino acids. The germline V gene has CDR1 SNHLY and CDR2 FYNNEI.

The chain joins TRBV2 to TRBJ1-1; tentatively, D is TRBD1 (6 bases). Germline V CDR1 and CDR2: SNHLY, FYNNEI. Trimming left V 2 bases short and J 2 bases short, with 12 bases between. This CDR3 is 15 amino acids long. The CDR3 DNA sequence: TGTGCCAGCAGTGAAAGATTTGGGGGCAACACTGAAGCTTTCTTT. This gives the protein CASSERFGGNTEAFF. The complete variable domain, with remaining parts taken from reference TRBV2 and TRBJ1-1, reads EPEVTQTPSHQVTQMGQEVILRCVPISNHLYFYWYRQILGQKVEFLVSFYNNEISEKSEIFDDQFSVERPDGSNFTLKIRSTKLEDSAMYFCASSERFGGNTEAFFGQGTRLTVV.

The J gene is TRBJ1-2, the V gene TRBV7-9; 8 bases fit TRBD1. CDR1 is SEHNR and CDR2 is FQNEAQ in the germline V gene (reference sequence). The CDR3 consists of 16 residues. J lost 5 bases, V lost 2 bases, and 10 bases had no gene match. This CDR3 is CASSLRQGSLSYGYTF. For the CDR3, the DNA is TGTGCCAGCAGCTTAAGACAGGGGTCGTTATCATATGGCTACACCTTC.

The chain joins TRBV7-2 to TRBJ2-3; D uncertain. The germline CDR1 and CDR2 sequences are SGHTA and FQGNSA. The V end was cut by 3 bases, the J end by 2 bases, with 12 bases between. This CDR3 spans 15 amino acids. For the CDR3, the DNA is TGTGCCAGCAGCTTCACGACCAGCCCCACAGATACGCAGTATTTT. Translated: CASSFTTSPTDTQYF.

This clone was counted once. V is TRBV9 and J is TRBJ2-5; 11 bases fit TRBD1. The CDR3 spans 14 residues. Germline V gives CDR1 SGDLS, CDR2 YYNGEE. V lost 3 bases, J lost 4 bases, and 2 bases stayed unmatched. Written as DNA, the CDR3 is TGTGCCAGCAGCGGGGGGACAGGGGGAGAGACCCAGTACTTC. As protein: CASSGGTGGETQYF.

The chain links TRBV13 to TRBJ1-6; D may be TRBD1 (5 bases). With 0 bases removed from V and 4 bases from J, the gap between germline ends came to 10 bases. Germline CDR1 reads PRHDT; CDR2 reads FYEKMQ (reference sequence). This CDR3 spans 16 amino acids. CDR3 amino acids: CASSLGPRDYNSPLHF. The CDR3 DNA follows: TGTGCCAGCAGCTTAGGCCCCAGGGATTATAATTCACCCCTCCACTTT.

The chain employs TRBV5-1 and TRBJ1-1, with 10 bases fitting TRBD1. J was trimmed by 8 bases and V by 4 bases; bases with no gene match: 8. This CDR3 has 14 residues. Looked up from germline, CDR1 is SGHRS and CDR2 is YFSETQ. The CDR3 nucleotides are TGCGCCAGCAGCCCCGGGACAGGGGACGAGGAAGCTTTCTTT. Amino acids: CASSPGTGDEEAFF.

The chain carries TRBV12-5 and TRBJ2-7, with a weak D call TRBD2 (7 bases). CDR3 size: 16 residues. In germline, CDR1 is LGHNT, CDR2 FRNRAP. Trimming shortened V by 6 bases and J by 2 bases, and 20 bases separated the two germline ends. DNA of the CDR3: TGTGCTAGTGGCCCTCCTGGCGGGGGCCCACCCTACGAGCAGTACTTC. This encodes CASGPPGGGPPYEQYF.

The gene calls are TRBV16 and TRBJ1-1; D is undetermined. This CDR3 comprises 14 residues. Deletions cut 4 bases from V and 4 bases from J, with 13 bases between. Per the germline V gene, CDR1 is KGHSY and CDR2 is FQNENV. The CDR3 sequence: CASSPSSFGTEAFF. The CDR3 DNA follows: TGTGCCAGCAGCCCCTCGTCCTTTGGCACTGAAGCTTTCTTT.

V gene TRBV18 combines with J gene TRBJ2-7; D not resolved. The CDR3 covers 14 residues. Germline V gives CDR1 KGHSH, CDR2 LQKENI. V lost 4 bases to trimming and J lost 2 bases, with 12 bases between them. The CDR3 sequence: CASSQDEVTYEQYF. The DNA of the CDR3 is TGTGCCAGCTCACAGGACGAAGTAACCTACGAGCAGTACTTC.

The V call is TRBV14, the J call TRBJ2-3, with 11 bases that match TRBD2. The CDR3 consists of 16 residues. The ends lost 3 bases at V and 5 bases at J; junction bases unmatched: 7. Germline CDR1 SGHDN, CDR2 FVKESK. CDR3 nucleotide sequence: TGTGCCAGCAGCCACCATAGCGGGGGGGCCAAAGATACGCAGTATTTT. Translated: CASSHHSGGAKDTQYF.

This chain connects TRBV5-4 to TRBJ2-1; D remains ambiguous. The V and J ends lost 4 bases and 5 bases respectively, with 7 bases between them. CDR1 and CDR2 from the germline V gene are SGHNT and YYREEE (reference sequence). The CDR3 spans 12 residues. The CDR3 spells CASSTLNNEQFF. CDR3 DNA sequence: TGTGCCAGCAGCACCCTCAACAATGAGCAGTTCTTC.

The V gene is TRBV21-1, the J gene TRBJ1-4; the table's D call of TRBD1 was not tested on the DNA. TRBV21-1 is designated a pseudogene. There are 20 residues in the CDR3. CDR3 nucleotides: TGTGCCAGCAGCAATAAGAATTTGGGACAGGGACCGGCAACTAATGAAAAACTGTTTTTT. Translating gives CASSNKNLGQGPATNEKLFF.

This chain's CDR3 is CASSDGGQGTQETQYF. For the CDR3, the DNA is TGTGCCAGCAGTGATGGGGGACAGGGGACCCAAGAGACCCAGTACTTC. The rearrangement links TRBV2 to TRBJ2-5; 10 bases align to TRBD1. CDR1 and CDR2 (germline): SNHLY, FYNNEI. Losses at the gene ends were 3 bases for V and 1 base for J; bases not matched to a gene: 5. This CDR3 comprises 16 residues.